These 9 T cell receptor beta chains share one sample of origin, sequenced in a study of blood T cell repertoires in COVID-19. Profiled with immunoSEQ multiplex PCR; TCRdb holds only in-frame clones, not every one. The data hold about 66,000 clones, with roughly nine tenths observed a single time. The sequencing sample was made of peripheral blood. These receptors were obtained from a man aged 55 to 70 with acute or convalescent COVID-19.

This chain connects TRBV5-6 to TRBJ1-6; no firm D call. CDR3 length: 17 residues. Trimming took off 1 base at V and 0 bases at J, with 11 bases between the two ends. The germline CDR1 and CDR2 sequences are SGHDT and YYEEEE. The CDR3 region is CASSLLAVSSYNSPLHF. In nucleotides, the CDR3 is TGTGCCAGCAGCTTGTTGGCTGTCAGCTCCTATAATTCACCCCTCCACTTT.

The J gene is TRBJ1-5, the V gene TRBV2; D unresolved. Per germline, CDR1 SNHLY and CDR2 FYNNEI. Trimming left V 0 bases short and J 7 bases short, with 7 bases between. The CDR3 extends over 13 amino acids. The CDR3 loop is CASSEARFQPQHF. As DNA, the CDR3 is TGTGCCAGCAGTGAAGCCAGGTTCCAGCCCCAGCATTTT.

This chain links TRBV19 with TRBJ1-2, with D maybe TRBD1 (5 bases). Trimming stripped 5 bases from V and 9 bases from J, with 22 bases between. The CDR3 runs to 15 residues. From germline, CDR1 is LNHDA and CDR2 SQIVND (reference sequence). The CDR3 sequence is CASSGGDLQTIRYTF. The CDR3 nucleotides are TGTGCCAGTAGTGGGGGGGATCTCCAAACTATACGCTACACCTTC.

The rearrangement links TRBV27 to TRBJ2-3; the D is unclear. The CDR3 is made up of 14 amino acids. V lost 5 bases and J 2 bases, leaving 11 bases between the germline ends. The germline gives CDR1 MNHEY, CDR2 SMNVEV (reference sequence). CDR3 DNA sequence: TGTGCCAGCAGTCGAAACTACCCCACAGATACGCAGTATTTT. This sequence encodes CASSRNYPTDTQYF.

Points on this clone: The sample carries other DNA sequences with the same CDR3. CDR3: CASSLRQNTEAFF. The CDR3 nucleotides are TGTGCCAGCAGCTTAAGACAGAACACTGAAGCTTTCTTT. This chain uses TRBV7-9 with TRBJ1-1; D unresolved. V lost 2 bases and J 1 base, leaving 5 bases between the germline ends. The germline gives CDR1 SEHNR, CDR2 FQNEAQ (reference sequence). The CDR3 spans 13 residues.

The rearrangement joins TRBV5-1 to TRBJ1-2, with 10 nucleotides matching TRBD1. The CDR3 is made up of 15 amino acids. Per the germline V gene, CDR1 is SGHRS and CDR2 is YFSETQ. The J segment lost 1 base and the V segment lost 1 base, leaving 1 base of the junction unmatched. The CDR3 nucleotides read TGCGCCAGCAGCTTGAGGACAGGGGGTAACTATGGCTACACCTTC. Translated, it gives CASSLRTGGNYGYTF.

The rearrangement uses TRBV5-1 and TRBJ2-7; 9 nucleotides match TRBD1. Germline trimming cut 0 bases from V and 5 bases from J; bases unmatched to any gene: 9. Per the germline V gene, CDR1 is SGHRS and CDR2 is YFSETQ. CDR3 length: 16 residues. CDR3 DNA sequence: TGCGCCAGCAGCTTGGTCGCTGGACAGGGGAACGACGAGCAGTACTTC. Translation: CASSLVAGQGNDEQYF.

This clone was counted only a few times. This chain joins TRBV9 and TRBJ1-6, with TRBD1 identical over 9 bases. Unmatched junction bases numbered 12, after V lost 5 bases and J lost 9 bases. The V gene's germline CDR1 is SGDLS and CDR2 YYNGEE. This CDR3 has 16 residues. The CDR3: CASSAAADRGTSPLHF. CDR3 bases: TGTGCCAGCAGTGCCGCAGCGGACAGGGGTACTTCACCCCTCCACTTT.

This rearrangement joins TRBV7-9 to TRBJ1-6; D unclear. The germline V and J ends were trimmed by 3 bases and 9 bases, with 12 bases remaining between them. This CDR3 spans 14 amino acids. Germline loops: CDR1 SEHNR, CDR2 FQNEAQ (reference sequence). The CDR3 DNA is TGTGCCAGCAGCTTCCGAGATTTGTCTTCACCCCTCCACTTT. This gives the protein CASSFRDLSSPLHF.